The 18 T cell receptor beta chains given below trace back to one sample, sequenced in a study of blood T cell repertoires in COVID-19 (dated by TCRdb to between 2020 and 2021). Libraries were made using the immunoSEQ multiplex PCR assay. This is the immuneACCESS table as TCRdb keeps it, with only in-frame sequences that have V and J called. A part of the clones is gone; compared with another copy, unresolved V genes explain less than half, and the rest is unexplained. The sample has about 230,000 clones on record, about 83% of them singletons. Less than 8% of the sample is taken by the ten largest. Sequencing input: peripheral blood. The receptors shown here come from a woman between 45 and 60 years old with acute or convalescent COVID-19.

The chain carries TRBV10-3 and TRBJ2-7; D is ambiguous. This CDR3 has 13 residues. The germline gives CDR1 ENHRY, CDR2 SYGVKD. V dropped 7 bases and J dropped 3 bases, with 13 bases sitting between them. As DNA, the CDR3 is TGTGCCATCACGGGTGGAAAGAACTACGAGCAGTACTTC. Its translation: CAITGGKNYEQYF.

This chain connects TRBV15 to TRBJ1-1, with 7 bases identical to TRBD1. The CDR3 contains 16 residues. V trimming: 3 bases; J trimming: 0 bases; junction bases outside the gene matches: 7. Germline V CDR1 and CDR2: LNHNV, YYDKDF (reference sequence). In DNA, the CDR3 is TGTGCCACCAGCAGCGATAAGACAGGGTTGAACACTGAAGCTTTCTTT. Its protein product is CATSSDKTGLNTEAFF.

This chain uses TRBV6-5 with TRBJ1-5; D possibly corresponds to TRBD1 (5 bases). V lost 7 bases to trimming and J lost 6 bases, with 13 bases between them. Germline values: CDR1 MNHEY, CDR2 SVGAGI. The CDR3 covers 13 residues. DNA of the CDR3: TGTGCCAGCACGGGCAGGGCACGTCAGCCCCAGCATTTT. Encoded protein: CASTGRARQPQHF.

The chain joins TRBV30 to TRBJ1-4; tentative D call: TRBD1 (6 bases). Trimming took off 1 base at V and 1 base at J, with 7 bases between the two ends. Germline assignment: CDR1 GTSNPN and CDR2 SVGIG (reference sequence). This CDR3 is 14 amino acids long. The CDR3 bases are TGTGCCTGGAGTGAGGACAGAACTAATGAAAAACTGTTTTTT. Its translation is CAWSEDRTNEKLFF.

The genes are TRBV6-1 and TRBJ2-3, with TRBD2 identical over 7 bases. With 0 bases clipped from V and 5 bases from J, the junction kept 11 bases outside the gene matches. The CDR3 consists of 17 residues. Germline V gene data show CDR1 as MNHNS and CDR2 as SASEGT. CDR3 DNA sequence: TGTGCCAGCAGTGAAGCGCCTAGCGGCAGGACGGGAGATACGCAGTATTTT. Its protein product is CASSEAPSGRTGDTQYF.

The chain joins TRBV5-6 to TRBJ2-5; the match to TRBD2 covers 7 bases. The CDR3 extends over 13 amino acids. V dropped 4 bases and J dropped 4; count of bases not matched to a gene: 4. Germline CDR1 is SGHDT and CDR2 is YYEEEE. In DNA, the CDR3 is TGTGCCAGCAGCCGAGGACTAGGAGAGACCCAGTACTTC. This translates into CASSRGLGETQYF.

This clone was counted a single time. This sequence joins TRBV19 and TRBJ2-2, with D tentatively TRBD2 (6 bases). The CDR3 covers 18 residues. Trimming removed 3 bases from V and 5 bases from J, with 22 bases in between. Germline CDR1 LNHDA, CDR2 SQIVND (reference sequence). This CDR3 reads CASSIGGWVGPETGELFF. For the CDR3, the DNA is TGTGCCAGTAGTATCGGGGGTTGGGTGGGGCCCGAAACCGGGGAGCTGTTTTTT.

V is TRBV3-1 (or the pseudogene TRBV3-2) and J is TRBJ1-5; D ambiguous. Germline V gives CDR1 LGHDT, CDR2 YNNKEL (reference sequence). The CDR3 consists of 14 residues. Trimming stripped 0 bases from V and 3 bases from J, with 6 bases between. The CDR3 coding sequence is TGTGCCAGCAGCCAAGACTTATCCAATCAGCCCCAGCATTTT. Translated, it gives CASSQDLSNQPQHF.

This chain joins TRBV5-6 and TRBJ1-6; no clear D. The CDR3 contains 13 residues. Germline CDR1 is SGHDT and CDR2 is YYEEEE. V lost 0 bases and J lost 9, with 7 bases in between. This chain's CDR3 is CASSLGRISPLHF. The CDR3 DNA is TGTGCCAGCAGCTTGGGCAGGATTTCACCCCTCCACTTT.

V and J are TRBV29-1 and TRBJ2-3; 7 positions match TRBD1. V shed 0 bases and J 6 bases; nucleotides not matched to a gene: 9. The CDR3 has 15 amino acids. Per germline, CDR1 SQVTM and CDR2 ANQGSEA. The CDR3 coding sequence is TGCAGCGTTGAAGAAGGGGGCCGCCGAGGGGATACGCAGTATTTT. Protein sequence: CSVEEGGRRGDTQYF.

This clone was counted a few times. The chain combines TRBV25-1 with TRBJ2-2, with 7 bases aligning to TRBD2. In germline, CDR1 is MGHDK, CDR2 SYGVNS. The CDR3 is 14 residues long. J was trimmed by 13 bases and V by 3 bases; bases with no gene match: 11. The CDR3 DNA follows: TGTGCCAGCAGTGAGGGACTACGGACGGGTGTGCTGTTTTTT. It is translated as CASSEGLRTGVLFF.

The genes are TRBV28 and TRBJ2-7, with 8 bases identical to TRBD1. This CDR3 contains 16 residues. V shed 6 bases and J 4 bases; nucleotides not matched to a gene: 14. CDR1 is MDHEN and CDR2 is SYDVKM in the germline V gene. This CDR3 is CASSQTPGQGIYEQYF. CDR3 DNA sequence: TGTGCCAGCAGCCAAACTCCAGGACAGGGAATTTACGAGCAGTACTTC.

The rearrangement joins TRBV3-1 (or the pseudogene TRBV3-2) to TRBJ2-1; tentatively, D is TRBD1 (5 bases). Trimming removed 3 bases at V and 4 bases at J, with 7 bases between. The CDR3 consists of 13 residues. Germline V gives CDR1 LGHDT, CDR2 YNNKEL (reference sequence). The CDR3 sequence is CASSQDTYNEQFF. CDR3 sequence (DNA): TGTGCCAGCAGCCAGGACACTTACAATGAGCAGTTCTTC.

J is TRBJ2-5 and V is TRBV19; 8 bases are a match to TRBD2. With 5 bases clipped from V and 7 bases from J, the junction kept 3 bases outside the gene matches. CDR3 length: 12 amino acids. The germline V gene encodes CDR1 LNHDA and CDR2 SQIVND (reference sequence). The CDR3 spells CASSPGGGTQYF. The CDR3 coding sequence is TGTGCCAGTAGTCCGGGAGGGGGGACCCAGTACTTC.

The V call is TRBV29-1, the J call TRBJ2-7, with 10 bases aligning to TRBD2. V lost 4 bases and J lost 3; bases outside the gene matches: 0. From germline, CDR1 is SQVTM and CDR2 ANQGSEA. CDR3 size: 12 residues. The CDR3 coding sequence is TGCAGCGTTGCTAGCGGGGGCTACGAGCAGTACTTC. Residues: CSVASGGYEQYF.

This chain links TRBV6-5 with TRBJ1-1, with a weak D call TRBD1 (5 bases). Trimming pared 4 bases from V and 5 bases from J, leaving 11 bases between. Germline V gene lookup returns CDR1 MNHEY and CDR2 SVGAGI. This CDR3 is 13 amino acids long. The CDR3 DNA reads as TGTGCCAGCAGTTCCAGCAGGGTAACTGAAGCTTTCTTT. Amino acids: CASSSSRVTEAFF.

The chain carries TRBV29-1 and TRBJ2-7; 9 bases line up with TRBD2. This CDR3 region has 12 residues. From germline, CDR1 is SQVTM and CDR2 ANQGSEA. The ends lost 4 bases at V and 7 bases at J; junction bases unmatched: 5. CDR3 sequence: CSVGLAGKEQYF. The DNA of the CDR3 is TGCAGCGTTGGGCTAGCGGGAAAAGAGCAGTACTTC.

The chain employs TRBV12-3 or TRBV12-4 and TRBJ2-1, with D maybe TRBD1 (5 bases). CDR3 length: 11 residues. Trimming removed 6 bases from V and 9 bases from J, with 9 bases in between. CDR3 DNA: TGTGCCAGCAGGTCAGGGCGTGAGCAGTTCTTC. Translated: CASRSGREQFF.